The entry below gives a single T cell receptor beta chain sequence along with its context. This entry belongs to a study of blood T cell repertoires in COVID-19. The repertoire was sequenced with immunoSEQ multiplex PCR; TCRdb's copy has only in-frame clones and lacks some. This repertoire shows 200,000 to 250,000 clones, 85% found once; its top ten account for roughly a sixth. V lost 2 bases, J lost 4 bases, and 15 bases lay in between. From germline, CDR1 is SGHNT and CDR2 YYREEE (reference sequence). This CDR3 spans 15 amino acids. The gene calls are TRBV5-4 and TRBJ2-5, with D uncertain. The sample consisted of PBMCs or T cells enriched from blood (not recorded which). The receptor's source is a man in his forties who had recovered from COVID-19. Here the CDR3 DNA reads TGTGCCAGCAGCTTCGGTGCTAGTGTCGTAGAGACCCAGTACTTC. It specifies CASSFGASVVETQYF.